This paragraph reports one T cell receptor (beta chain). Per the original data handling: Quantification of nucleated cells was approximated via reference gene primer amplification. Method: immunoSEQ multiplex PCR; TCRdb's copy keeps in-frame clones and lacks some. That table is the source of V, J and clone size, and D and trimming were worked out from the DNA. The sample has some 99,000 clones, around 82% seen once. This sample stems from a study of blood T cell repertoires in COVID-19. Across the study: From the United States, Italy and Spain came samples of acute and convalescent COVID-19. T cells, B-cell-depleted T cells, or PBMCs supplied cDNA or gDNA.

V was trimmed by 0 bases and J by 11 bases, leaving 17 bases between them. The CDR3 runs to 14 residues. Looked up from germline, CDR1 is SGHRS and CDR2 is YFSETQ. This sequence joins TRBV5-1 and TRBJ1-2; D is ambiguous. The source is a woman in her forties or fifties with acute or convalescent COVID-19. The sequencing sample was made of peripheral blood. CDR3 sequence: CASSLVAEPPGYTF. In DNA, the CDR3 is TGCGCCAGCAGCTTGGTGGCAGAGCCCCCGGGTTACACCTTC.